This T cell receptor beta chain originates from a study of early T cells in non-severe SARS-CoV-2 infection. Study at large: The sequenced material was bulk RNA from unsorted whole blood, and its chains were unpaired. Study results and limitations: Private and CD4 specificities were missed by VDJdb matching, skewed to anti-spike CD8.

Trimming stripped 2 bases from V and 9 bases from J, with 10 bases between. From germline, CDR1 is MNHEY and CDR2 SVGAGI. This CDR3 comprises 13 residues. This clonotype was detected a few times. What it binds is not known. Attachment of unique molecular identifiers was made to individual cDNA molecules. Using its own MiXCR run on the 5' RACE reads, TCRdb lists one record per CDR3 protein. The sample lists 64,000 or so distinct CDR3 sequences; under 15% were seen once. The sample was whole blood. The receptor was isolated from an adult who was a healthcare worker with PCR-confirmed SARS-CoV-2 infection or an uninfected control (not recorded which). The J gene is TRBJ1-4, the V gene TRBV6-5; D uncertain. The CDR3 sequence is CASSYPLAKKLFF. The CDR3 DNA reads TGTGCCAGCAGTTACCCCTTGGCGAAAAAACTGTTTTTT.